This is a list of T cell receptor beta chains from one sample in a study of T cell repertoires in cytomegalovirus infection. TCRdb re-called the reads with MiXCR, one entry per CDR3 protein. The table lists 100,000 or so distinct CDR3 sequences, 23% of them singletons. The sample consisted of CD8+ T cells from PBMCs. These receptors were collected from a human donor in good health (CMV status not recorded). Some clones in this sample may be carry-over from other donors' samples. Both conserved end residues are trimmed from each CDR3.

TRBJ2-3 TRBV20-1 SARDGGAVTDTQY
TRBJ2-7 TRBV4-2 ASSQEYGSYEQY
TRBJ2-5 TRBV10-3 AISESAREETQY
TRBJ1-2 TRBV29-1 SVEPVDRGSDYGYT
TRBJ1-1 TRBV28 ASSLPTDRTTEAF
TRBJ1-5 TRBV7-2 ASSLDGQANQPQH
TRBJ1-1 TRBV5-1 ASSLLTGPSSTEAF
TRBJ2-5 TRBV11-2 ASSLGGAAGETQY
TRBJ1-2 TRBV2 ASAQDITRGGYT
TRBJ1-2 TRBV20-1 STAKGGTYGYT
TRBJ1-2 TRBV29-1 SAGPGGLPADYGYT
TRBJ1-2 TRBV4-1 ASSQDRMTGRYT
TRBJ2-3 TRBV5-4 ASSWGLVGSTDTQY
TRBJ2-7 TRBV29-1 SVWTSGNEQY
TRBJ2-7 TRBV7-8 ASSTFQGLVREQY
TRBJ1-1 TRBV27 ASSLGARNTEAF